This entry concerns a single T cell receptor beta chain. The target antigen is unknown. CDR1 is SGDLS, CDR2 YYNGEE, per germline. The CDR3 is 17 residues long. V was clipped by 4 bases and J by 5 bases; unmatched bases: 18. TCR beta VDJ and CDR3 profiles were obtained from a genomic DNA template. TCRdb itself ran the reads through MiXCR, one entry per CDR3 protein. The sample contains more than 150,000 distinct CDR3 sequences, about three fifths of which appear only once. These data belong to a study of CD8+CD57+ T cells in acquired aplastic anemia. Across the whole study: The sorted CD4+ and CD8+ cells yielded an average around 3.2 ug of DNA. Study results and limitations: Any difference that existed in CD8+ Simpson's diversity between patients and controls was not significant. Patients shared some 30 CD8+ CDR3 sequences with controls.

Input material: sorted CD4+, CD8+, or CD8+CD57+ T cells (not recorded which) from PBMCs. The rearrangement links TRBV9 to TRBJ2-7; TRBD2 agrees at 7 bases. The sequence derives from a human donor with severe aplastic anemia or a healthy control (not recorded which). CDR3 loop: CASSSKGLAVSVNEQYF. DNA of the CDR3: TGTGCCAGCAGCTCGAAGGGGCTAGCGGTGAGCGTCAACGAGCAGTACTTC.